The next 25 T cell receptor beta chains were all read from a single sample in a study of shared clonotypes between healthy human individuals. Libraries were prepared by immunoSEQ multiplex PCR; TCRdb keeps only in-frame clonotypes and omits some of them. The repertoire includes 2 million to 2.5 million clones, nearly 97% of them detected once, and over 0.1% sits in the top ten. The sample was naive CD4+ T cells sorted from blood. The subset was: CD45RA+ positively selected. The receptors stem from a man between 18 and 35 years old in good health.

The CDR3 sequence is CASSFASGGKFF. In DNA form, the CDR3 reads TGTGCCAGCAGCTTTGCTAGCGGGGGGAAGTTTTTT. The V call is TRBV5-6, the J call TRBJ2-2; 11 nucleotides line up with TRBD2. The ends lost 2 bases at V and 16 bases at J; junction bases unmatched: 4. Germline CDR1 SGHDT, CDR2 YYEEEE. This CDR3 comprises 12 residues.

The gene calls are TRBV28 and TRBJ2-7, with D possibly called TRBD1 or TRBD2 (5 bases each). The CDR3 has 14 amino acids. V was shortened by 3 bases and J by 3 bases, with 12 bases between the two germline ends. Germline CDR1 reads MDHEN; CDR2 reads SYDVKM. The CDR3 DNA sequence: TGTGCCAGCAGTTTCGGCAGGGAGAACTACGAGCAGTACTTC. Translating it yields CASSFGRENYEQYF.

This chain links TRBV18 with TRBJ2-7; D remains ambiguous. Germline lookup yields CDR1 KGHSH and CDR2 LQKENI. Trimming shortened V by 6 bases and J by 0 bases, and 12 bases separated the two germline ends. The CDR3 runs 14 residues. The CDR3 here is CASSSYGRSYEQYF. CDR3 coding DNA: TGTGCCAGCTCCTCATACGGTCGCTCCTACGAGCAGTACTTC.

The rearrangement links TRBV15 to TRBJ2-3, with 8 bases matching TRBD1. V lost 0 bases and J lost 6; bases outside the gene matches: 5. Germline V gene lookup returns CDR1 LNHNV and CDR2 YYDKDF (reference sequence). The CDR3 is 15 residues long. This chain's CDR3 is CATSRESGGWDTQYF. CDR3 sequence (DNA): TGTGCCACCAGCAGAGAGTCAGGGGGCTGGGATACGCAGTATTTT.

This clone appeared once. Other DNA sequences in this sample translate to the same CDR3. The chain joins TRBV5-6 to TRBJ1-2; D not resolved. Germline loops: CDR1 SGHDT, CDR2 YYEEEE. The V end lost 0 bases, the J end lost 4 bases, and 7 bases lay between the germline ends. The length of the CDR3 is 13 residues. The CDR3, as DNA: TGTGCCAGCAGCTTGGTCTCAGGCTATGGCTACACCTTC. Translation gives CASSLVSGYGYTF.

The chain uses TRBV5-1 and TRBJ2-3; D is uncertain. CDR3 length: 16 residues. Germline V gene sequence: CDR1 SGHRS, CDR2 YFSETQ. V gave up 2 bases and J gave up 0 bases, with 13 bases separating them. CDR3: CASSFLGPPSTDTQYF. The CDR3 bases are TGCGCCAGCAGCTTCCTAGGCCCCCCTAGCACAGATACGCAGTATTTT.

This clone has a single count. The CDR3 loop is CASSPRAGGTYNEQFF. In DNA form, the CDR3 reads TGTGCCAGTAGTCCTCGAGCGGGGGGCACCTACAATGAGCAGTTCTTC. The V and J genes are TRBV19 and TRBJ2-1; 9 nucleotides agree with TRBD2. This CDR3 has 16 amino acids. Germline loops: CDR1 LNHDA, CDR2 SQIVND (reference sequence). The junction had 7 bases not matched to a gene; V was cut back by 5 bases and J by 2 bases.

Details on this clone: Germline and junction disagree at one end, which may indicate a read error. This chain joins TRBV6-1 and TRBJ1-2, with D maybe TRBD1 (5 bases). The CDR3 contains 14 residues. CDR1 and CDR2 (germline): MNHNS, SASEGT. In DNA, the CDR3 is TGTGCCAGCAGTGAGGGCGGGACTAAGTATGGCTACACCTTC. It translates to CASSEGGTKYGYTF.

The chain uses TRBV27 and TRBJ2-5; 10 bases align to TRBD2. The CDR3 has 15 residues. Germline trimming cut 5 bases from V and 5 bases from J; bases unmatched to any gene: 8. Germline V lookup: CDR1 MNHEY, CDR2 SMNVEV (reference sequence). In nucleotides, the CDR3 is TGTGCCAGCAGTCCCCAACTAGCGGGATTTGAGACCCAGTACTTC. Its translation: CASSPQLAGFETQYF.

The rearrangement uses TRBV5-1 and TRBJ2-2; no definite D call. The germline gives CDR1 SGHRS, CDR2 YFSETQ. Trimming took off 4 bases at V and 7 bases at J, with 5 bases between the two ends. CDR3 length: 11 residues. The CDR3 DNA is TGCGCCAGCAGCCAAAACGGGGAGCTGTTTTTT. This translates into CASSQNGELFF.

This clone was counted a single time. The chain combines TRBV9 with TRBJ2-5; D call uncertain. Trimming pared 1 base from V and 3 bases from J, leaving 4 bases between. From germline, CDR1 is SGDLS and CDR2 YYNGEE. The CDR3 consists of 12 residues. The CDR3 loop reads CASSVSEETQYF. Here the CDR3 DNA reads TGTGCCAGCAGCGTATCCGAAGAGACCCAGTACTTC.

This clone was detected only once. The same CDR3 can be traced to other DNA sequences in this sample. CDR3 residues: CAWSPGLAGGPDTQYF. Here the CDR3 DNA reads TGTGCCTGGAGTCCGGGACTAGCGGGAGGGCCAGATACGCAGTATTTT. The chain has TRBV30 and TRBJ2-3; 16 bases are shared with TRBD2. The CDR3 is 16 residues long. The germline gives CDR1 GTSNPN, CDR2 SVGIG (reference sequence). V gave up 2 bases and J gave up 4 bases; unmatched junction bases: 3.

The chain has TRBV25-1 and TRBJ2-7; 10 nucleotides align to TRBD2. V gave up 5 bases and J gave up 7 bases; unmatched junction bases: 5. The CDR3 is 13 residues long. Germline lookup yields CDR1 MGHDK and CDR2 SYGVNS. The CDR3 coding sequence is TGTGCCAGCAGTCTAGCGGGGGCGGTGGAGCAGTACTTC. Translating gives CASSLAGAVEQYF.

This chain joins TRBV6-6 and TRBJ2-3; D is uncertain. This CDR3 spans 14 amino acids. Trimming removed 6 bases at V and 6 bases at J, with 16 bases between. CDR1 and CDR2 from the germline V gene are MNHNY and SVGAGI (reference sequence). CDR3 sequence (DNA): TGTGCCAGCAGCTTGCCTGGTAGGCCCGATACGCAGTATTTT. This translates into CASSLPGRPDTQYF.

This chain connects TRBV15 to TRBJ2-5, with TRBD2 as a possible D gene (8 bases). Germline V CDR1 and CDR2: LNHNV, YYDKDF (reference sequence). The CDR3 is made up of 17 amino acids. V was cut by 5 bases and J by 2 bases, with 21 bases left in between. The CDR3 DNA follows: TGTGCCACCAGCGGCGGACTAGCAGGGGGGCTACAAGAGACCCAGTACTTC. Its protein is CATSGGLAGGLQETQYF.

CDR3 sequence: CASSIPGTSTDTQYF. As DNA, the CDR3 is TGTGCCAGTAGTATACCCGGGACAAGCACAGATACGCAGTATTTT. The rearrangement joins TRBV19 to TRBJ2-3; perhaps TRBD1 as D (6 bases). There are 15 residues in the CDR3. Deletions cut 2 bases from V and 0 bases from J, with 9 bases between. Per the germline V gene, CDR1 is LNHDA and CDR2 is SQIVND (reference sequence).

The chain joins TRBV11-2 to TRBJ2-5; D is perhaps TRBD2 (6 bases). Trimming shortened V by 5 bases and J by 1 base, and 11 bases separated the two germline ends. Germline V gene lookup returns CDR1 SGHAT and CDR2 FQNNGV. The CDR3 is 14 amino acids. The CDR3 nucleotides are TGTGCCAGCAGCCCGATGCGGGGCCAAGAGACCCAGTACTTC. Protein: CASSPMRGQETQYF.

This sequence joins TRBV10-1 and TRBJ2-3, with TRBD2 as a possible D gene (5 bases). The CDR3 is 12 residues long. Between the trimmed V and J ends, which lost 3 bases and 5 bases, there was a span of 6 bases. The germline V gene has CDR1 WNHNN and CDR2 SYGVQD (reference sequence). CDR3 region: CASSDGVDTQYF. DNA of the CDR3: TGCGCCAGCAGTGACGGGGTAGATACGCAGTATTTT.

The chain links TRBV29-1 to TRBJ2-1; TRBD1 matches at 10 bases. The germline V gene encodes CDR1 SQVTM and CDR2 ANQGSEA. With 7 bases clipped from V and 1 base from J, the junction kept 7 bases outside the gene matches. The CDR3 has 15 amino acids. CDR3 coding DNA: TGCAGCGGGGCGACAGGGGGCAGGTCCTACAATGAGCAGTTCTTC. It yields the protein CSGATGGRSYNEQFF.

The chain has TRBV30 and TRBJ2-7, with D tentatively TRBD1 or TRBD2 (5 bases each). There are 15 residues in the CDR3. Germline V gives CDR1 GTSNPN, CDR2 SVGIG (reference sequence). Trimming stripped 2 bases from V and 2 bases from J, with 16 bases between. The CDR3 region is CAWSSGTPRAYEQYF. The CDR3 region has the DNA TGTGCCTGGAGTAGCGGCACCCCCAGGGCCTACGAGCAGTACTTC. Based on the CDR3 plus reference TRBV30 and TRBJ2-7, the full variable domain is SQTIHQWPATLVQPVGSPLSLECTVEGTSNPNLYWYRQAAGRGLQLLFYSVGIGQISSEVPQNLSASRPQDRQFILSSKKLLLSDSGFYLCAWSSGTPRAYEQYFGPGTRLTVT.

Turning to this clone: Other nucleotide sequences in the sample specify the same CDR3. This rearrangement joins TRBV5-1 to TRBJ1-3, with unresolved D. The germline gives CDR1 SGHRS, CDR2 YFSETQ. The CDR3 covers 15 residues. V gave up 0 bases and J gave up 0 bases, with 7 bases separating them. The CDR3 nucleotides read TGCGCCAGCAGCTTGGGCCAGATCTCTGGAAACACCATATATTTT. It encodes CASSLGQISGNTIYF.

The rearrangement links TRBV5-1 to TRBJ2-6; no clear D gene. This CDR3 spans 15 amino acids. In germline, CDR1 is SGHRS, CDR2 YFSETQ. The V end lost 0 bases, the J end lost 2 bases, and 6 bases lay between the germline ends. The CDR3 bases are TGCGCCAGCAGCTTGGATGGGACTGGGGCCAACGTCCTGACTTTC. Protein sequence: CASSLDGTGANVLTF.

Concerning this clone: The same CDR3 also results from other DNA sequences found in this sample. The V and J genes are TRBV30 and TRBJ1-5; no clear D gene. This CDR3 is built from 14 residues. Germline V lookup: CDR1 GTSNPN, CDR2 SVGIG (reference sequence). Trimming took off 0 bases at V and 1 base at J, with 7 bases between the two ends. CDR3: CAWSVSGSNQPQHF. The CDR3 DNA follows: TGTGCCTGGAGTGTTTCTGGGAGCAATCAGCCCCAGCATTTT.

This chain uses TRBV9 with TRBJ2-3; 7 bases are shared with TRBD2. Germline trimming cut 0 bases from V and 1 base from J; bases unmatched to any gene: 5. The CDR3 is 16 residues long. Germline CDR1 reads SGDLS; CDR2 reads YYNGEE. The CDR3 DNA reads TGTGCCAGCAGCGTAGTATCCGCGGGGGGCACAGATACGCAGTATTTT. Protein: CASSVVSAGGTDTQYF.

This chain links TRBV30 with TRBJ1-1; D is possibly TRBD1 (6 bases). CDR1 and CDR2 from the germline V gene are GTSNPN and SVGIG (reference sequence). The CDR3 has 13 amino acids. V lost 2 bases and J 5 bases, leaving 12 bases between the germline ends. In nucleotides, the CDR3 is TGTGCCTGGAGTTCACTAGGACAGACTGAAGCTTTCTTT. Amino acids: CAWSSLGQTEAFF.